A selection of T cell receptor beta chains follows, all from one sample in a study of beta chain features in type 1 diabetes. Profiling relied on immunoSEQ multiplex PCR, and the TCRdb table lists in-frame clones only, not all of them. The table lists about 270,000 clones, about 13% of them singletons. The sample taken for sequencing was naive CD4+ T cells from blood. These receptors came from a man aged 25 to 40 with type 1 diabetes. The CDR3 runs from the conserved cysteine through the conserved F or W. The D gene is left open where the match is weak. Rows give clone size only sometimes, using once, few, many, or a class for an expanded clone.

d_gene: TRBD2; j_gene: TRBJ2-5; abundance: -; v_gene: TRBV9; CDR3nt: TGTGCCAGCAGCGTCGATGGGGGGAGGGCGCGAGAGACCCAGTACTTC; CDR3aa: CASSVDGGRARETQYF
d_gene: TRBD1; j_gene: TRBJ2-1; abundance: few; v_gene: TRBV7-7; CDR3nt: TGTGCCAGCAGCTTAGCGACAGGGGGGTACAATGAGCAGTTCTTC; CDR3aa: CASSLATGGYNEQFF
d_gene: TRBD1; j_gene: TRBJ1-2; abundance: once; v_gene: TRBV6-1; CDR3nt: TGTGCCAGCAGTCGGGACAGTAACTATGGCTACACCTTC; CDR3aa: CASSRDSNYGYTF
d_gene: -; j_gene: TRBJ2-7; abundance: -; v_gene: TRBV4-3; CDR3nt: TGCGCCAGCAGCCAAGAACCAGTATCCTACGAGCAGTACTTC; CDR3aa: CASSQEPVSYEQYF
d_gene: TRBD2; j_gene: TRBJ2-1; abundance: -; v_gene: TRBV7-3; CDR3nt: TGTGCCAGCAGCTTAGCGGGAGCTAATGAGCAGTTCTTC; CDR3aa: CASSLAGANEQFF
d_gene: -; j_gene: TRBJ2-1; abundance: -; v_gene: TRBV7-9; CDR3nt: TGTGCCAGCAGCTTAGCTAGCGGACCTTACAATGAGCAGTTCTTC; CDR3aa: CASSLASGPYNEQFF
d_gene: -; j_gene: TRBJ2-3; abundance: few; v_gene: TRBV7-6; CDR3nt: TGTGCCAGCAGCTTGATGAGGGATACGCAGTATTTT; CDR3aa: CASSLMRDTQYF
d_gene: -; j_gene: TRBJ1-3; abundance: -; v_gene: TRBV28; CDR3nt: TGTGCCATCCGCAAGGGGCAGGGTGCAAACACCATATATTTT; CDR3aa: CAIRKGQGANTIYF
d_gene: -; j_gene: TRBJ2-7; abundance: few; v_gene: TRBV6-1; CDR3nt: TGTGCCAGCAGTGAAGGAGGCCGAACCTACGAGCAGTACTTC; CDR3aa: CASSEGGRTYEQYF
d_gene: TRBD1; j_gene: TRBJ1-4; abundance: -; v_gene: TRBV11-2; CDR3nt: TGTGCCAGCAGCTCCCGGGACAGGGCACGACTGTTTTTT; CDR3aa: CASSSRDRARLFF
d_gene: TRBD2; j_gene: TRBJ2-7; abundance: -; v_gene: TRBV28; CDR3nt: TGTGCCAGCTATCCTTTAGCGGGAGGGTACGAGCAGTACTTC; CDR3aa: CASYPLAGGYEQYF
d_gene: -; j_gene: TRBJ2-1; abundance: -; v_gene: TRBV5-1; CDR3nt: TGCGCCAGCAGCTTGGCCGACTTCACCTACAATGAGCAGTTCTTC; CDR3aa: CASSLADFTYNEQFF
d_gene: -; j_gene: TRBJ2-7; abundance: -; v_gene: TRBV7-9; CDR3nt: TGTGCCAGCAGCCGGCCCGGAGACTCCTACGAGCAGTACTTC; CDR3aa: CASSRPGDSYEQYF
d_gene: TRBD1; j_gene: TRBJ1-2; abundance: -; v_gene: TRBV5-4; CDR3nt: TGTGCCAGCAGCTTAGTTCCGACAGGGGGCTATGGCTACACCTTC; CDR3aa: CASSLVPTGGYGYTF
d_gene: TRBD2; j_gene: TRBJ2-1; abundance: -; v_gene: TRBV5-8; CDR3nt: TGTGCCAGCAGCGTATCTAGCGGGAGGGCCTATGAGCAGTTCTTC; CDR3aa: CASSVSSGRAYEQFF
d_gene: -; j_gene: TRBJ2-1; abundance: -; v_gene: TRBV7-2; CDR3nt: TGTGCCAGCAGGTTCGAGGGCCGGGGCAATGAGCAGTTCTTC; CDR3aa: CASRFEGRGNEQFF
d_gene: TRBD1; j_gene: TRBJ1-1; abundance: -; v_gene: TRBV27; CDR3nt: TGTGCCAGCATGTTCGACAGGGATAACACTGAAGCTTTCTTT; CDR3aa: CASMFDRDNTEAFF
d_gene: TRBD1; j_gene: TRBJ1-5; abundance: few; v_gene: TRBV5-1; CDR3nt: TGCGCCAGCAGCTTGGAGGCAGGGGGCTCCGATCAGCCCCAGCATTTT; CDR3aa: CASSLEAGGSDQPQHF
d_gene: -; j_gene: TRBJ1-1; abundance: -; v_gene: TRBV5-1; CDR3nt: TGCGCCAGCAGCTTGGATACAGGGCTTGAAGCTTTCTTT; CDR3aa: CASSLDTGLEAFF
d_gene: -; j_gene: TRBJ2-7; abundance: -; v_gene: TRBV6-5; CDR3nt: TGTGCCAGCAGTTTCACAGGGTTGAGAGAGCAGTACTTC; CDR3aa: CASSFTGLREQYF
d_gene: -; j_gene: TRBJ2-1; abundance: -; v_gene: TRBV2; CDR3nt: TGTGCCAGCAGTGAATTGGACAGCCGGCGGAATGAGCAGTTCTTC; CDR3aa: CASSELDSRRNEQFF
d_gene: TRBD2; j_gene: TRBJ2-3; abundance: few; v_gene: TRBV15; CDR3nt: TGTGCCACCAGCAGAGGTTTAGTTAGCGGGAGCACAGATACGCAGTATTTT; CDR3aa: CATSRGLVSGSTDTQYF
d_gene: TRBD2; j_gene: TRBJ2-7; abundance: once; v_gene: TRBV7-9; CDR3nt: TGTGCCAGCAGCTTAATCGAGCGGGACCACGAGCAGTACTTC; CDR3aa: CASSLIERDHEQYF
d_gene: TRBD2; j_gene: TRBJ2-7; abundance: -; v_gene: TRBV5-1; CDR3nt: TGCGCCAGCAGCTCGGGGGAGGGGTCGACCTACGAGCAGTACTTC; CDR3aa: CASSSGEGSTYEQYF
d_gene: TRBD2; j_gene: TRBJ2-3; abundance: -; v_gene: TRBV5-4; CDR3nt: TGTGCCAGCAGCATGGGACTAGCGGGGATCACAGATACGCAGTATTTT; CDR3aa: CASSMGLAGITDTQYF
d_gene: TRBD1; j_gene: TRBJ2-1; abundance: -; v_gene: TRBV19; CDR3nt: TGTGCCAGTAGTATTACCCCAACACAGGGGGCGGGGAGGTTCTTC; CDR3aa: CASSITPTQGAGRFF
d_gene: -; j_gene: TRBJ1-5; abundance: -; v_gene: TRBV10-3; CDR3nt: TGTGCCATCGGAGTGGATAGCAATCAGCCCCAGCATTTT; CDR3aa: CAIGVDSNQPQHF
d_gene: -; j_gene: TRBJ2-2; abundance: -; v_gene: TRBV7-2; CDR3nt: TGTGCCAGCAGGGCTCCCGGGGGTAGCACCGGGGAGCTGTTTTTT; CDR3aa: CASRAPGGSTGELFF
d_gene: -; j_gene: TRBJ2-1; abundance: few; v_gene: TRBV5-1; CDR3nt: TGCGCCAGCAGCCTTCTGGAGTCCAATGAGCAGTTCTTC; CDR3aa: CASSLLESNEQFF
d_gene: TRBD2; j_gene: TRBJ2-1; abundance: few; v_gene: TRBV30; CDR3nt: TGTGCCTGGAGTGTATTCGTAGCGGGAGGGAGGGGTGAGCAGTTCTTC; CDR3aa: CAWSVFVAGGRGEQFF
d_gene: -; j_gene: TRBJ2-1; abundance: -; v_gene: TRBV29-1; CDR3nt: TGCAGCGTCGCCGGGACAAGTAAATACAATGAGCAGTTCTTC; CDR3aa: CSVAGTSKYNEQFF
d_gene: TRBD1; j_gene: TRBJ2-7; abundance: few; v_gene: TRBV2; CDR3nt: TGTGCCAGCAGGGAGACAGGGTTTGAGCAGTACTTC; CDR3aa: CASRETGFEQYF
d_gene: -; j_gene: TRBJ1-5; abundance: -; v_gene: TRBV4-2; CDR3nt: TGTGCCAGCAGCCTGTCGGGGGACAGCAATCAGCCCCAGCATTTT; CDR3aa: CASSLSGDSNQPQHF
d_gene: -; j_gene: TRBJ1-4; abundance: few; v_gene: TRBV6-1; CDR3nt: TGTGCCAGCAGTGAGGACGGGAGGAATGAAAAACTGTTTTTT; CDR3aa: CASSEDGRNEKLFF
d_gene: TRBD2; j_gene: TRBJ2-1; abundance: few; v_gene: TRBV4-2; CDR3nt: TGTGCCAGCAGCCAAGGGGGGACTAGCGGGGACTACAATGAGCAGTTCTTC; CDR3aa: CASSQGGTSGDYNEQFF
d_gene: TRBD2; j_gene: TRBJ2-1; abundance: -; v_gene: TRBV10-3; CDR3nt: TGTGCCATCAGTGAGTTTCGGGCTAGCGGTTACAATGAGCAGTTCTTC; CDR3aa: CAISEFRASGYNEQFF
d_gene: -; j_gene: TRBJ2-1; abundance: -; v_gene: TRBV25-1; CDR3nt: TGTGCCAGCACCGGCTACAATGAGCAGTTCTTC; CDR3aa: CASTGYNEQFF
d_gene: TRBD1; j_gene: TRBJ2-7; abundance: few; v_gene: TRBV7-2; CDR3nt: TGTGCCAGCAGCCCACCCGGGACAGGGGTATACGAGCAGTACTTC; CDR3aa: CASSPPGTGVYEQYF
d_gene: TRBD2; j_gene: TRBJ2-7; abundance: -; v_gene: TRBV18; CDR3nt: TGTGCCAGCTCTCTCGGGACTAGCGGCTCCCACGAGCAGTACTTC; CDR3aa: CASSLGTSGSHEQYF
d_gene: TRBD1; j_gene: TRBJ2-1; abundance: few; v_gene: TRBV7-2; CDR3nt: TGTGCCAGCAGCTTAACCCGGGACAGACAGGATGAGCAGTTCTTC; CDR3aa: CASSLTRDRQDEQFF
d_gene: TRBD1; j_gene: TRBJ1-2; abundance: few; v_gene: TRBV29-1; CDR3nt: TGCAGCGTTGCCACGGGACAGGGGGCATTTGGCTACACCTTC; CDR3aa: CSVATGQGAFGYTF
d_gene: -; j_gene: TRBJ1-2; abundance: -; v_gene: TRBV5-1; CDR3nt: TGCGCCAGCAGCTTGGAATCAACACGGGGCTATGGCTACACCTTC; CDR3aa: CASSLESTRGYGYTF
d_gene: -; j_gene: TRBJ1-2; abundance: -; v_gene: TRBV19; CDR3nt: TGTGCCAGTAGAGAGGGAGGCGGCTACACCTTC; CDR3aa: CASREGGGYTF
d_gene: -; j_gene: TRBJ2-6; abundance: few; v_gene: TRBV7-2; CDR3nt: TGTGCCAGCAGCTTAGCGATAATGCGAAAGAGCTCTGGGGCCAACGTCCTGACTTTC; CDR3aa: CASSLAIMRKSSGANVLTF
d_gene: -; j_gene: TRBJ1-4; abundance: -; v_gene: TRBV14; CDR3nt: TGTGCCAGCAGCCGGAACATGAGGGAAAAACTGTTTTTT; CDR3aa: CASSRNMREKLFF
d_gene: TRBD2; j_gene: TRBJ2-7; abundance: -; v_gene: TRBV19; CDR3nt: TGTGCCAGTAGTATACGGACTAGCGGGAGGGCCTACGAGCAGTACTTC; CDR3aa: CASSIRTSGRAYEQYF
d_gene: TRBD2; j_gene: TRBJ2-1; abundance: few; v_gene: TRBV29-1; CDR3nt: TGCAGCGTTCCCCGGGGTAGCGGGATTGGATACTCCTACAATGAGCAGTTCTTC; CDR3aa: CSVPRGSGIGYSYNEQFF
d_gene: TRBD2; j_gene: TRBJ2-1; abundance: -; v_gene: TRBV5-1; CDR3nt: TGCGCCAGCAGCAAGGGGGTAACAGCGGGAGGTTTGAATGAGCAGTTCTTC; CDR3aa: CASSKGVTAGGLNEQFF
d_gene: TRBD1; j_gene: TRBJ1-1; abundance: few; v_gene: TRBV7-8; CDR3nt: TGTGCCAGCAGCTACCAGGGGGCGCGGACTGAAGCTTTCTTT; CDR3aa: CASSYQGARTEAFF
d_gene: -; j_gene: TRBJ1-5; abundance: -; v_gene: TRBV7-2; CDR3nt: TGTGCCAGCAGCCCCAATCAGGATCAGCCCCAGCATTTT; CDR3aa: CASSPNQDQPQHF
d_gene: -; j_gene: TRBJ1-1; abundance: few; v_gene: TRBV5-1; CDR3nt: TGCGCCAGCAGCTTGGTCGGGGGGCCGCCCAACACTGAAGCTTTCTTT; CDR3aa: CASSLVGGPPNTEAFF
d_gene: -; j_gene: TRBJ1-4; abundance: -; v_gene: TRBV5-1; CDR3nt: TGCGCCAGCAGCTTCGGGGGGGAAGTGAATGAAAAACTGTTTTTT; CDR3aa: CASSFGGEVNEKLFF
d_gene: TRBD1; j_gene: TRBJ1-5; abundance: -; v_gene: TRBV19; CDR3nt: TGTGCCAGTAGTATAAAGACAGGGGGCGCTCAGCCCCAGCATTTT; CDR3aa: CASSIKTGGAQPQHF
d_gene: -; j_gene: TRBJ1-4; abundance: few; v_gene: TRBV2; CDR3nt: TGTGCCAGCAGTGAAAGGTCGCACAGGCCGGGAAAACTGTTTTTT; CDR3aa: CASSERSHRPGKLFF
d_gene: TRBD1; j_gene: TRBJ2-1; abundance: -; v_gene: TRBV28; CDR3nt: TGTGCCAGCAGTTGGCCAGGACAGGGCGGGCAGTTCTTC; CDR3aa: CASSWPGQGGQFF